Below are 32 T cell receptor beta chains sequenced from a single sample in a study of blood T cell repertoires in COVID-19. This table comes from immunoSEQ multiplex PCR, and its TCRdb copy is limited to in-frame clones, with some not included. The table includes 75,000 to 100,000 clones, about 75% detected once. The source material was peripheral blood. These receptors were collected from a woman older than 75 with acute or convalescent COVID-19.

This sequence joins TRBV6-6 and TRBJ1-5; D is unclear. V was trimmed by 2 bases and J by 4 bases, leaving 12 bases between them. The CDR3 sequence is 15 residues long. Germline assignment: CDR1 MNHNY and CDR2 SVGAGI (reference sequence). The CDR3 loop reads CASSYPRGRNQPQHF. The DNA for the CDR3 is TGTGCCAGCAGTTACCCCAGAGGGCGGAATCAGCCCCAGCATTTT.

In DNA, the CDR3 is TGCGCCAGCAGCCAAGGTGTGCGGGAAGGCTACACCTTC. It codes for CASSQGVREGYTF. This chain uses TRBV4-1 with TRBJ1-2; no clear D. Trimming took 1 base from V and 8 from J, leaving 11 bases between them. Germline CDR1 MGHRA, CDR2 YSYEKL. This CDR3 spans 13 amino acids.

The chain links TRBV25-1 to TRBJ1-3; perhaps TRBD1 as D (5 bases). The CDR3 loop spans 15 amino acids. CDR1 and CDR2 (germline): MGHDK, SYGVNS. V was trimmed by 6 bases and J by 0 bases, leaving 12 bases between them. CDR3 loop: CASRNADNSGNTIYF. DNA of the CDR3: TGTGCCAGCAGAAACGCGGACAACTCTGGAAACACCATATATTTT.

This chain joins TRBV4-1 and TRBJ1-5; D is unresolved. The CDR3 consists of 18 residues. Trimming left V 0 bases short and J 0 bases short, with 15 bases between. Germline CDR1 and CDR2: MGHRA and YSYEKL. The chain's CDR3 is CASSQDPVVSVSNQPQHF. The CDR3, as DNA: TGCGCCAGCAGCCAAGATCCGGTCGTCTCGGTTAGCAATCAGCCCCAGCATTTT.

The V and J genes are TRBV12-3 or TRBV12-4 and TRBJ2-3; D unresolved. Trimming removed 6 bases at V and 4 bases at J, with 11 bases between. CDR3 size: 13 residues. CDR3 bases: TGTGCCAGCAGGAGTAGCAGCGCAGATACGCAGTATTTT. Its protein product is CASRSSSADTQYF.

The rearrangement uses TRBV23-1 and TRBJ1-2; TRBD1 matches 9 bases. TRBV23-1 is noted as an ORF with a role that remains uncertain. CDR3 size: 15 residues. The V gene end was trimmed by 1 base and the J gene end by 0 bases; junction bases not matched to a gene: 0. The DNA for the CDR3 is TGCGCCAGCAGTCAATACAGGGGGCCTAACTATGGCTACACCTTC. Translated, it gives CASSQYRGPNYGYTF.

The gene calls are TRBV7-2 and TRBJ2-1; maybe TRBD2 (5 bases). There are 15 residues in the CDR3. The germline gives CDR1 SGHTA, CDR2 FQGNSA. V lost 2 bases, J lost 6 bases, and 14 bases lay in between. The CDR3 coding sequence is TGTGCCAGCAGCTTAACTCGAGGGCATTTCAATGAGCAGTTCTTC. This codes for CASSLTRGHFNEQFF.

This chain uses TRBV5-1 with TRBJ2-2; TRBD1 matches 7 bases. V shed 3 bases and J 1 base; nucleotides not matched to a gene: 3. CDR1 SGHRS and CDR2 YFSETQ come from the germline V gene. The CDR3 extends over 15 amino acids. This CDR3 is CASSSTGVNTGELFF. In DNA, the CDR3 is TGCGCCAGCAGCTCCACAGGGGTGAACACCGGGGAGCTGTTTTTT.

The V gene is TRBV7-2, the J gene TRBJ1-5, with 9 bases lining up with TRBD1. In germline, CDR1 is SGHTA, CDR2 FQGNSA. This CDR3 spans 14 amino acids. Trimming at V came to 5 bases and at J to 10 bases, leaving 9 bases not matched to a gene. Written as DNA, the CDR3 is TGTGCCAGCAGCACCGGGACAGGGTTTGTCCCCCAGCATTTT. Translation: CASSTGTGFVPQHF.

The V gene is TRBV7-2, the J gene TRBJ1-5; D gene ambiguous. This CDR3 is 13 amino acids long. Germline lookup yields CDR1 SGHTA and CDR2 FQGNSA. V lost 0 bases and J lost 5, with 5 bases in between. The CDR3 spells CASSLAPDQPQHF. In nucleotides, the CDR3 is TGTGCCAGCAGCTTAGCGCCGGATCAGCCCCAGCATTTT.

Only a few counts were recorded for this clone. The chain joins TRBV30 to TRBJ2-7; no firm D call. Germline V gene sequence: CDR1 GTSNPN, CDR2 SVGIG (reference sequence). Trimming took 0 bases from V and 0 from J, leaving 3 bases between them. This CDR3 is built from 12 residues. CDR3 residues: CAWSVNSYEQYF. CDR3 DNA: TGTGCCTGGAGTGTTAACTCCTACGAGCAGTACTTC.

This chain uses TRBV2 with TRBJ2-6, with TRBD1 matching over 9 bases. CDR1 SNHLY and CDR2 FYNNEI come from the germline V gene. The junction had 1 base not matched to a gene; V was cut back by 6 bases and J by 7 bases. The CDR3 spans 13 residues. The CDR3 DNA sequence: TGTGCCAGCAGGGGACAGGGCGCCAACGTCCTGACTTTC. Residues: CASRGQGANVLTF.

The rearrangement links TRBV18 to TRBJ1-1, with TRBD1 identical over 7 bases. The ends lost 2 bases at V and 4 bases at J; junction bases unmatched: 7. CDR1 is KGHSH, CDR2 LQKENI, per germline. CDR3 length: 15 amino acids. CDR3 amino acids: CASSPGAGGSTEAFF. The CDR3 DNA follows: TGTGCCAGCTCACCAGGCGCAGGGGGGAGCACTGAAGCTTTCTTT.

This clone occurred once. The V and J genes are TRBV6-5 and TRBJ2-1; 12 bases agree with TRBD1. Germline values: CDR1 MNHEY, CDR2 SVGAGI. After removal of 6 bases from V and 8 bases from J, the junction contained 5 bases not matched to a gene. The CDR3 runs 14 residues. The CDR3, as DNA: TGTGCCAGCAGGAGGGGACAGGGGGCTCATGAGCAGTTCTTC. Protein: CASRRGQGAHEQFF.

The chain has TRBV5-5 and TRBJ2-3; 7 bases map to TRBD2. J gave up 0 bases and V 2 bases, and 6 bases lay outside the gene matches. Germline V gene data show CDR1 as SGHKS and CDR2 as YYEKEE (reference sequence). CDR3 length: 16 residues. The CDR3 DNA is TGTGCCAGCAGCTTAGGAACTAGCGAGAGCACAGATACGCAGTATTTT. It encodes CASSLGTSESTDTQYF.

V gene TRBV6-2 or TRBV6-3 combines with J gene TRBJ1-6; TRBD1 matches at 7 bases. The germline gives CDR1 MNHEY, CDR2 SVGEGT. Losses at the gene ends were 3 bases for V and 14 bases for J; bases not matched to a gene: 10. This CDR3 is 14 amino acids long. As DNA, the CDR3 is TGTGCCAGCAGTTATGATTGGCCCAGGGGGGCCCTCCACTTT. Translation gives CASSYDWPRGALHF.

This chain joins TRBV7-3 and TRBJ2-3; 7 positions match TRBD2. Germline V gene data show CDR1 as SGHTA and CDR2 as FQGTGA. After removal of 2 bases from V and 1 base from J, the junction contained 6 bases not matched to a gene. CDR3 length equals 16 residues. The CDR3 DNA follows: TGTGCCAGCAGCTTAGGAGTGGGAGGGGGCACAGATACGCAGTATTTT. Translated, it gives CASSLGVGGGTDTQYF.

The chain employs TRBV11-3 and TRBJ2-7, with 10 nucleotides matching TRBD1. Per the germline V gene, CDR1 is SGHNT and CDR2 is YENEEA. CDR3 length: 13 amino acids. Trimming removed 6 bases from V and 5 bases from J; junction bases left unmatched: 4. In DNA, the CDR3 is TGTGCCAGCAGTCTCGGGACAGGGGACGAGCAGTACTTC. The encoded protein is CASSLGTGDEQYF.

The genes are TRBV9 and TRBJ1-3; TRBD1 aligns across 7 bases. Germline assignment: CDR1 SGDLS and CDR2 YYNGEE. The CDR3 totals 15 residues. J was trimmed by 4 bases and V by 0 bases; bases with no gene match: 4. CDR3: CASSVDRGAGNTIYF. The CDR3 DNA reads TGTGCCAGCAGCGTAGACAGGGGAGCAGGAAACACCATATATTTT.

This clone was seen only once. The V and J genes are TRBV18 and TRBJ2-1, with D possibly matching TRBD2 (5 bases). The CDR3 spans 13 residues. CDR1 is KGHSH, CDR2 LQKENI, per germline. V shed 4 bases and J shed 8 bases, with 12 bases lying between them. Here the CDR3 reads CASSLGNSDEQFF. For the CDR3, the DNA is TGTGCCAGCTCACTCGGGAATTCCGATGAGCAGTTCTTC.

The chain is built from TRBV6-4 and TRBJ1-6, with D tentatively TRBD1 (6 bases). The CDR3 has 13 amino acids. CDR1 MRHNA and CDR2 SNTAGT come from the germline V gene. With 2 bases removed from V and 12 bases from J, the gap between germline ends came to 11 bases. CDR3 bases: TGTGCCAGCAGTGACCTACAGGGTCAACCCCTCCACTTT. Translation gives CASSDLQGQPLHF.

This clone is a singleton in its sample. This chain uses TRBV27 with TRBJ2-7; the match to TRBD2 covers 10 bases. With V trimmed by 5 bases and J by 1 base, 11 bases remained unmatched. This CDR3 contains 17 residues. Germline values: CDR1 MNHEY, CDR2 SMNVEV (reference sequence). The CDR3 sequence is CASSPRLAGAESYEQYF. Written as DNA, the CDR3 is TGTGCCAGCAGTCCCCGTCTAGCGGGAGCCGAATCCTACGAGCAGTACTTC.

The chain joins TRBV5-3 to TRBJ2-3; 10 positions match TRBD2. TRBV5-3 is filed as an ORF, its function uncertain. V shed 0 bases, J shed 0 bases, and the junction held 13 bases outside the gene matches. The CDR3 loop spans 20 amino acids. The CDR3 DNA follows: TGTGCCAGAAGCTTGGTAAATCAAGGACTAGCGGCGCCTAGCACAGATACGCAGTATTTT. It codes for CARSLVNQGLAAPSTDTQYF.

The CDR3 sequence is CASSRQSGSNVLTF. In nucleotides, the CDR3 is TGTGCCAGCAGCCGCCAGTCGGGGTCCAACGTCCTGACTTTC. The chain employs TRBV7-2 and TRBJ2-6; D perhaps matches TRBD2 (5 bases). V dropped 5 bases and J dropped 8 bases, with 13 bases sitting between them. The CDR3 length is 14 residues. Germline CDR1 is SGHTA and CDR2 is FQGNSA.

This clone was observed a few times. J is TRBJ2-7 and V is TRBV5-1, with a weak D call TRBD2 (7 bases). Trimming left V 0 bases short and J 2 bases short, with 24 bases between. The germline gives CDR1 SGHRS, CDR2 YFSETQ. The CDR3 sequence is 19 residues long. CDR3 protein: CASSLVVLGGLSGAYEQYF. The DNA of the CDR3 is TGCGCCAGCAGCTTGGTGGTCCTCGGGGGGCTTAGTGGTGCCTACGAGCAGTACTTC.

This clone was found once. V is TRBV19 and J is TRBJ1-4; 7 bases map to TRBD1. CDR1 is LNHDA and CDR2 is SQIVND in the germline V gene (reference sequence). The junction had 10 bases not matched to a gene; V was cut back by 9 bases and J by 0 bases. CDR3 length equals 16 residues. The CDR3, as DNA: TGTGCCAGCCCTGACAGGGAGAGACCAACTAATGAAAAACTGTTTTTT. It is translated as CASPDRERPTNEKLFF.

V is TRBV5-1 and J is TRBJ2-1; 10 bases are shared with TRBD2. The CDR3 is 16 residues long. With V trimmed by 2 bases and J by 6 bases, 8 bases remained unmatched. Per the germline V gene, CDR1 is SGHRS and CDR2 is YFSETQ. This CDR3 is CASSFQAGGPSNEQFF. The CDR3 coding sequence is TGCGCCAGCAGCTTCCAAGCGGGGGGGCCCTCCAATGAGCAGTTCTTC. Using reference TRBV5-1 and TRBJ2-1 for the parts outside the CDR3, the full variable domain is KAGVTQTPRYLIKTRGQQVTLSCSPISGHRSVSWYQQTPGQGLQFLFEYFSETQRNKGNFPGRFSGRQFSNSRSEMNVSTLELGDSALYLCASSFQAGGPSNEQFFGPGTRLTVL.

J is TRBJ2-3 and V is TRBV19; 8 nucleotides align to TRBD1. CDR1 is LNHDA, CDR2 SQIVND, per germline (reference sequence). The CDR3 has 15 amino acids. The junction had 6 bases not matched to a gene; V was cut back by 6 bases and J by 1 base. CDR3 sequence reads: CASRDRGLGTDTQYF. In DNA form, the CDR3 reads TGTGCCAGTAGAGACAGGGGCCTAGGCACAGATACGCAGTATTTT.

The rearrangement links TRBV10-3 to TRBJ2-1, with 7 bases matching TRBD2. CDR3 length: 17 amino acids. The germline V gene encodes CDR1 ENHRY and CDR2 SYGVKD. Trimming cost V 3 bases and J 0 bases; bases outside gene matches: 8. CDR3: CAISDPGRTSSYNEQFF. The CDR3 DNA follows: TGTGCCATCAGTGACCCCGGTAGGACTAGCTCCTACAATGAGCAGTTCTTC.

The gene calls are TRBV11-2 and TRBJ1-2; unclear D gene. Germline CDR1 and CDR2: SGHAT and FQNNGV. The CDR3 has 14 amino acids. V was shortened by 5 bases and J by 2 bases, with 12 bases between the two germline ends. CDR3 nucleotides: TGTGCCAGCAGCGAAGGAGCCCGAAACTATGGCTACACCTTC. Protein sequence: CASSEGARNYGYTF.

This clone occurred once. This chain links TRBV7-2 with TRBJ2-7; TRBD1 is a possible D gene (5 bases). Trimming stripped 3 bases from V and 6 bases from J, with 18 bases between. Germline-derived CDR1 and CDR2 are SGHTA and FQGNSA. The length of the CDR3 is 15 residues. CDR3 nucleotides: TGTGCCAGCAGCTTGATACGAGCCCCCAGGGCCGAGCAGTACTTC. Its protein product is CASSLIRAPRAEQYF.

This chain joins TRBV4-2 and TRBJ2-2; 10 nucleotides agree with TRBD1. Trimming cost V 2 bases and J 7 bases; bases outside gene matches: 4. This CDR3 is built from 15 residues. Looked up from germline, CDR1 is LGHNA and CDR2 is YNFKEQ. As DNA, the CDR3 is TGTGCCAGCAGCCAACGGACAGGGGGTGACGGGGAGCTGTTTTTT. It codes for CASSQRTGGDGELFF.